Presented here are 5 T cell receptor beta chains from one specimen sequenced in a study of response to subunit inactivated influenza vaccine. TCRdb reanalysed the RT-PCR reads using MiXCR and keeps one entry per CDR3 protein. The table has approximately 730,000 distinct CDR3 sequences, about 14% seen once; the top ten hold 6% to 8%. The source material was PBMCs from blood, sampled 14 days before vaccination. The receptor set was obtained from a man aged 50 to 59 who received an inactivated influenza vaccine.

This clonotype was counted at least ten times. J is TRBJ2-1 and V is TRBV29-1, with unresolved D. Trimming cost V 5 bases and J 7 bases, with 18 bases left between them. CDR3 length equals 14 residues. Per germline, CDR1 SQVTM and CDR2 ANQGSEA. CDR3: CSVQRVLRPNEQFF. The CDR3 DNA sequence: TGCAGCGTTCAAAGGGTCCTACGGCCGAATGAGCAGTTCTTC.

This clonotype was seen many times. The chain recombines TRBV7-9 with TRBJ2-4; 7 bases map to TRBD1. Germline CDR1 is SEHNR and CDR2 is FQNEAQ (reference sequence). CDR3 length equals 12 residues. V shed 2 bases and J 12 bases; nucleotides not matched to a gene: 4. CDR3 DNA: TGTGCCAGCAGCTTAACAGGGGCTTATCAGTACTTC. It specifies CASSLTGAYQYF.

The rearrangement joins TRBV5-5 to TRBJ2-3, with a tentative D call TRBD2 (5 bases). The ends were cut back, 1 base at V and 13 bases at J, with 19 bases in the middle. The CDR3 has 14 residues. Germline V gene data show CDR1 as SGHKS and CDR2 as YYEKEE (reference sequence). CDR3 nucleotide sequence: TGTGCCAGCAGCTTGTTGTTCGGAGGCAAGGAGGAGTATTTT. It translates to CASSLLFGGKEEYF.

This chain links TRBV28 with TRBJ2-1, with 7 positions matching TRBD1. CDR3 length: 17 amino acids. The J segment lost 2 bases and the V segment lost 2 bases, leaving 9 bases of the junction unmatched. Germline values: CDR1 MDHEN, CDR2 SYDVKM. CDR3 loop: CASSLPFGTAAYNEQFF. The CDR3 DNA reads TGTGCCAGCAGTTTACCCTTCGGGACAGCGGCCTACAATGAGCAGTTCTTC.

This rearrangement joins TRBV20-1 to TRBJ2-7; possibly TRBD2 for D (5 bases). Trimming took 4 bases from V and 6 from J, leaving 16 bases between them. The CDR3 sequence is 13 residues long. Per the germline V gene, CDR1 is DFQATT and CDR2 is SNEGSKA (reference sequence). The CDR3 reads CSATRDLGAEQYF. CDR3 DNA: TGCAGTGCTACCCGAGACCTGGGAGCCGAGCAGTACTTC.